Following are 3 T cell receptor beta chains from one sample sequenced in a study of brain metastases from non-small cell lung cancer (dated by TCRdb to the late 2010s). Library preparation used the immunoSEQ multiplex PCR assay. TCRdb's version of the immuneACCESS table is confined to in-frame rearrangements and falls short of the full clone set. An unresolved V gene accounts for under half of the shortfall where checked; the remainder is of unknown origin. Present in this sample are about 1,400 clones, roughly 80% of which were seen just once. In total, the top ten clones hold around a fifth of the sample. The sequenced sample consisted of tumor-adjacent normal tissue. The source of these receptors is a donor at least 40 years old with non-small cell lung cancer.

CDR3 region: CASSIRRREIYNEQFF. In DNA, the CDR3 is TGTGCCAGCAGCATAAGGCGGCGGGAGATCTACAATGAGCAGTTCTTC. The rearrangement uses TRBV14 and TRBJ2-1, with TRBD2 matching 7 bases. The V gene's germline CDR1 is SGHDN and CDR2 FVKESK. The V gene end was trimmed by 5 bases and the J gene end by 3 bases; junction bases not matched to a gene: 10. The CDR3 loop spans 16 amino acids.

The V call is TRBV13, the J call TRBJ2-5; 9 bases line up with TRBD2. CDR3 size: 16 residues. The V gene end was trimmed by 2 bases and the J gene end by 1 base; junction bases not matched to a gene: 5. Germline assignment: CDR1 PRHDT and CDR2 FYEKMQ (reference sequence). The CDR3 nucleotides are TGTGCCAGCAGCTTATTGACTAGCGGAACCCAAGAGACCCAGTACTTC. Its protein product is CASSLLTSGTQETQYF.

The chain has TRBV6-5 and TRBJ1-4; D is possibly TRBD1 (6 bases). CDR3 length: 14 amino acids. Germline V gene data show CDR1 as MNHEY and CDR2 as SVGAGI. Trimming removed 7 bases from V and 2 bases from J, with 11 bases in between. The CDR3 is CASKEGGTNEKLFF. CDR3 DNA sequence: TGTGCCAGCAAAGAAGGGGGGACTAATGAAAAACTGTTTTTT.